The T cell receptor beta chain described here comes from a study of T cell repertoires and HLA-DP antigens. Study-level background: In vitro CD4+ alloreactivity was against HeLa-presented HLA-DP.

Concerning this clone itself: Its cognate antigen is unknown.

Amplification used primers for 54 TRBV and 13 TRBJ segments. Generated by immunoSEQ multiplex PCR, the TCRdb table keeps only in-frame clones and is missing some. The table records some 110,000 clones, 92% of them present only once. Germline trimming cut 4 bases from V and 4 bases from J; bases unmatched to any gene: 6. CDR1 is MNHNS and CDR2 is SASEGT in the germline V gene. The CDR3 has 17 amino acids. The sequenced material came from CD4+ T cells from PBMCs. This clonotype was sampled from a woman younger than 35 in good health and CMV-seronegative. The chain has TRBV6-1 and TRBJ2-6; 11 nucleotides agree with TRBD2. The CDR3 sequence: CASSGLAGRSGANVLTF. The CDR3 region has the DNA TGTGCCAGCAGTGGACTAGCGGGGAGATCCGGGGCCAACGTCCTGACTTTC.